This TCR beta chain was observed in a study of shared clonotypes between healthy human individuals. Study observations and caveats: A few donors had around 5% of their naive CD4 clonotypes in common.

In the authors' methods: ImmunoSEQ junction-only sequences lacked quality scores, so their filtering differed. Produced via immunoSEQ multiplex PCR; TCRdb's table is partial and in-frame only. V and J calls and clone size come straight from that table; D and trimming were deduced from the DNA. The sample consists of roughly 2.5 million clones, more than 80% of them appearing once. The CDR3 length is 16 residues. This clone showed up just once. What it binds is not known. The sample was naive CD4+ T cells sorted from blood. The subset denotes: CD45RA+ positively selected. This clonotype originated in a man aged 18 to 35 in good health. The V and J genes are TRBV21-1 and TRBJ2-5; the table's TRBD2 call for D was not verified on the DNA. TRBV21-1 is assigned pseudogene status. CDR3 loop: CASSKTRTTKRETQYF. The CDR3 DNA sequence: TGTGCCAGCAGCAAAACCCGGACTACCAAGAGGGAGACCCAGTACTTC.